Listed below are T cell receptor beta chains from one sample, sequenced in a study of cytomegalovirus exposure and HLA in healthy donors. Measured with immunoSEQ multiplex PCR; TCRdb has only the in-frame clones, and not every one. The table lists roughly 93,000 clones, around 74% of them singletons. Sequenced input: PBMCs. These receptors were obtained from a male donor in good health and CMV-seronegative. CDR3s include the opening cysteine and the closing phenylalanine or tryptophan. D genes are given only for firm matches. Clone sizes are given selectively: once, few, many, or a class where the clone is expanded.

15,TRBJ1-4,TRBV2,-,-,CASSERPSGFEKLFF,TGTGCCAGCAGTGAAAGGCCCTCAGGTTTTGAAAAACTGTTTTTT
13,TRBJ2-7,TRBV29-1,few,-,CSVEQTGAYEQYF,TGCAGCGTTGAGCAGACAGGAGCCTACGAGCAGTACTTC
13,TRBJ1-5,TRBV6-5,-,-,CASRRGNNQPQHF,TGTGCCAGCAGGCGGGGAAACAATCAGCCCCAGCATTTT
18,TRBJ1-2,TRBV7-2,-,TRBD1,CASSLDSWTGFGNYGYTF,TGTGCCAGCAGCTTAGATTCTTGGACAGGGTTTGGTAACTATGGCTACACCTTC
15,TRBJ1-3,TRBV5-1,-,-,CASSLSRDSGNTIYF,TGCGCCAGCAGCTTGAGCAGGGACTCTGGAAACACCATATATTTT
14,TRBJ1-1,TRBV5-1,-,-,CASSPRIANTEAFF,TGCGCCAGCAGCCCCCGGATAGCGAACACTGAAGCTTTCTTT
16,TRBJ2-2,TRBV5-4,-,TRBD2,CASSSLTSGITGELFF,TGTGCCAGCAGCTCACTAACTAGCGGGATCACCGGGGAGCTGTTTTTT
14,TRBJ2-7,TRBV5-1,-,-,CASSFTQHSYEQYF,TGCGCCAGCAGCTTTACACAGCACTCCTACGAGCAGTACTTC
16,TRBJ2-5,TRBV4-1,-,-,CASSQDLGLSQETQYF,TGCGCCAGCAGCCAAGATTTGGGACTTAGCCAAGAGACCCAGTACTTC
13,TRBJ2-7,TRBV30,-,-,CAWGADLSYEQYF,TGTGCCTGGGGAGCGGACCTCTCCTACGAGCAGTACTTC
19,TRBJ2-1,TRBV19,many,-,CASSIQGFGVSRVYNEQFF,TGTGCCAGTAGTATACAGGGATTCGGTGTCAGCAGGGTGTACAATGAGCAGTTCTTC
18,TRBJ2-7,TRBV23-1,-,TRBD1,CASSQLPLRDRRAYEQYF,TGCGCCAGCAGTCAGCTACCCCTCCGGGACAGGAGAGCCTACGAGCAGTACTTC
17,TRBJ1-4,TRBV4-1,-,-,CASSRKTGQTTNEKLFF,TGCGCCAGCAGCCGAAAAACTGGACAGACAACTAATGAAAAACTGTTTTTT
17,TRBJ1-5,TRBV4-2,-,-,CASSQWGRDRPNQPQHF,TGTGCCAGCAGCCAATGGGGCAGGGATCGCCCGAATCAGCCCCAGCATTTT
12,TRBJ2-7,TRBV28,-,TRBD1,CASSWTGGEQYF,TGTGCCAGCAGTTGGACAGGGGGAGAGCAGTACTTC
14,TRBJ2-5,TRBV5-1,-,-,CASWRDSYQETQYF,TGCGCCAGCTGGCGGGACAGCTACCAAGAGACCCAGTACTTC
15,TRBJ1-1,TRBV7-6,-,-,CASSLSTGQNTEAFF,TGTGCCAGCAGCCTGTCGACAGGCCAGAACACTGAAGCTTTCTTT
16,TRBJ2-7,TRBV5-1,-,TRBD2,CASSSVPSGRFYEQYF,TGCGCCAGCAGCTCCGTACCTAGCGGGAGATTTTACGAGCAGTACTTC
15,TRBJ2-3,TRBV5-1,-,-,CASRPQGQHGDTQYF,TGCGCCAGCAGGCCACAGGGTCAACACGGCGATACGCAGTATTTT
13,TRBJ2-7,TRBV28,-,-,CASSSGFIYEQYF,TGTGCCAGCAGTAGCGGGTTCATCTACGAGCAGTACTTC
14,TRBJ1-5,TRBV7-2,-,-,CASSLFRANQPQHF,TGTGCCAGCAGCTTATTCAGGGCAAATCAGCCCCAGCATTTT